Listed here are 17 T cell receptor beta chains from one sample, sequenced in a study of T cell repertoires in aging, cancer and after chemotherapy. A mixed TRB-A/B primer pool amplified rearranged TRB by multiplex touch-down PCR. TCRdb independently ran MiXCR on the multiplex PCR reads; one entry per CDR3 protein. The table records more than 400 distinct CDR3 sequences, 30% to 45% of them present only once. Peripheral blood genomic DNA, not sorted cells or RNA, was the template. The sample comprised blood. These receptors were obtained from a human donor with a blood cancer.

The rearrangement joins TRBV6-5 to TRBJ2-2; no clear D. The CDR3 has 15 amino acids. V was clipped by 2 bases and J by 7 bases, with 14 bases between them. Germline CDR1 reads MNHEY; CDR2 reads SVGAGI. CDR3: CASSYRHYSLGELFF. The CDR3 bases are TGTGCCAGCAGTTACAGACATTACTCACTCGGGGAGCTGTTTTTT.

The V call is TRBV19, the J call TRBJ2-3; 10 bases align to TRBD2. V shed 6 bases, J shed 2 bases, and the junction held 8 bases outside the gene matches. Germline CDR1 reads LNHDA; CDR2 reads SQIVND (reference sequence). This CDR3 is 16 amino acids long. The CDR3 sequence is CASSLVAGGTTDTQYF. Written as DNA, the CDR3 is TGTGCCAGTAGCTTAGTAGCGGGAGGAACCACAGATACGCAGTATTTT.

By proportion, this clonotype is medium-sized. This chain uses TRBV24-1 with TRBJ2-3; TRBD2 matches at 12 bases. The J segment lost 4 bases and the V segment lost 4 bases, leaving 8 bases of the junction unmatched. The CDR3 loop spans 17 amino acids. CDR1 and CDR2 from the germline V gene are KGHDR and SFDVKD. CDR3 in amino acids: CATSDLRLAGAPDTQYF. In DNA form, the CDR3 reads TGTGCCACCAGTGACCTGCGACTAGCGGGAGCTCCAGATACGCAGTATTTT.

In its sample, this clonotype is medium-sized. The V gene is TRBV6-6, the J gene TRBJ2-1, with 8 bases identical to TRBD2. This CDR3 comprises 12 residues. The J segment lost 9 bases and the V segment lost 8 bases, leaving 6 bases of the junction unmatched. Germline CDR1 reads MNHNY; CDR2 reads SVGAGI (reference sequence). The CDR3 nucleotides read TGTGCCAGCGTGGCGGGAGGCGGTGAGCAGTTCTTC. Translated, it gives CASVAGGGEQFF.

The gene calls are TRBV20-1 and TRBJ2-3; 15 bases agree with TRBD2. V was clipped by 5 bases and J by 5 bases; unmatched bases: 8. CDR1 is DFQATT, CDR2 SNEGSKA, per germline (reference sequence). The CDR3 sequence is 16 residues long. CDR3 loop: CSASPGLAGGLDTQYF. Here the CDR3 DNA reads TGCAGTGCTTCCCCGGGACTAGCGGGGGGACTAGATACGCAGTATTTT.

By frequency in the sample, this clonotype is large. The chain joins TRBV11-1 to TRBJ1-6, with no clear D. Germline assignment: CDR1 SGHAT and CDR2 FQDESV (reference sequence). This CDR3 has 13 amino acids. V lost 5 bases and J lost 9, with 11 bases in between. The CDR3 bases are TGTGCCAGCAGCCTCCCCGGGAGTTCACCCCTCCACTTT. Translation: CASSLPGSSPLHF.

The chain has TRBV11-3 and TRBJ2-1; D may correspond to TRBD1 or TRBD2 (6 bases each). Germline values: CDR1 SGHNT, CDR2 YENEEA. Between the trimmed V and J ends, which lost 4 bases and 6 bases, there was a span of 7 bases. The CDR3 spans 12 residues. The CDR3 nucleotides read TGTGCCAGCAGCTCGGGGGCCAATGAGCAGTTCTTC. This gives the protein CASSSGANEQFF.

By share, this clonotype counts as large (0.1 to 1%). The gene calls are TRBV27 and TRBJ2-3, with TRBD2 as a possible D gene (5 bases). CDR1 MNHEY and CDR2 SMNVEV come from the germline V gene (reference sequence). Trimming took 3 bases from V and 0 from J, leaving 10 bases between them. The CDR3 length is 15 residues. The CDR3 reads CASSFEGISTDTQYF. DNA of the CDR3: TGTGCCAGCAGTTTCGAGGGTATCAGCACAGATACGCAGTATTTT.

This clonotype was seen a handful of times. V is TRBV4-1 and J is TRBJ2-2; 8 bases line up with TRBD1. Germline V gene data show CDR1 as MGHRA and CDR2 as YSYEKL. The CDR3 contains 16 residues. The V segment lost 3 bases and the J segment 2 bases; nucleotides outside the gene matches: 5. CDR3 nucleotide sequence: TGCGCCAGCAGCCACCCCGACAGGGGCAACACCGGGGAGCTGTTTTTT. Translated, it gives CASSHPDRGNTGELFF.

Sample share makes this clonotype medium-sized. The rearrangement joins TRBV11-2 to TRBJ1-2, with D perhaps matching TRBD1 (6 bases). The germline V gene encodes CDR1 SGHAT and CDR2 FQNNGV. The CDR3 totals 15 residues. Trimming removed 4 bases at V and 5 bases at J, with 17 bases between. The CDR3 here is CASSSGAGGGYGYTF. The CDR3 region has the DNA TGTGCCAGCAGCTCGGGGGCCGGTGGGGGGTATGGCTACACCTTC.

CDR3 nucleotide sequence: TGTGCCAGCAGTTTATGGGCAGGGAGGCAAGAGACCCAGTACTTC. Its protein product is CASSLWAGRQETQYF. The chain carries TRBV27 and TRBJ2-5; D is perhaps TRBD2 (6 bases). V was clipped by 1 base and J by 2 bases, with 11 bases between them. The V gene's germline CDR1 is MNHEY and CDR2 SMNVEV (reference sequence). The CDR3 length is 15 residues.

The chain has TRBV2 and TRBJ1-2, with D unresolved. There are 13 residues in the CDR3. Trimming left V 8 bases short and J 7 bases short, with 17 bases between. CDR1 and CDR2 from the germline V gene are SNHLY and FYNNEI. This CDR3 reads CASLSVYEGGYTF. The CDR3 bases are TGTGCCAGCCTCAGCGTCTACGAGGGTGGCTACACCTTC. The full variable domain, rest sourced from reference TRBV2 and TRBJ1-2, is EPEVTQTPSHQVTQMGQEVILRCVPISNHLYFYWYRQILGQKVEFLVSFYNNEISEKSEIFDDQFSVERPDGSNFTLKIRSTKLEDSAMYFCASLSVYEGGYTFGSGTRLTVV.

By share, this clonotype ranks as medium-sized. This sequence joins TRBV28 and TRBJ2-2; D may be TRBD2 (5 bases). Looked up from germline, CDR1 is MDHEN and CDR2 is SYDVKM. Trimming removed 6 bases from V and 5 bases from J, with 13 bases in between. This CDR3 comprises 14 residues. CDR3 coding DNA: TGTGCCAGCAGGAGGACCCGGAGGACCGGGGAGCTGTTTTTT. This encodes CASRRTRRTGELFF.

The chain carries TRBV5-8 and TRBJ2-7; TRBD2 matches at 7 bases. Germline CDR1 SGHTS, CDR2 YDEGEE. The CDR3 is made up of 15 amino acids. V lost 9 bases and J lost 0; bases outside the gene matches: 12. CDR3 DNA sequence: TGTGCCACGGGGCGGGAGCGCTTCGGCTCCTACGAGCAGTACGTC. The encoded protein is CATGRERFGSYEQYV.

The chain employs TRBV24-1 and TRBJ2-2; weak D call: TRBD2 (6 bases). The germline V gene encodes CDR1 KGHDR and CDR2 SFDVKD. This CDR3 has 13 residues. Trimming pared 5 bases from V and 5 bases from J, leaving 8 bases between. Here the CDR3 DNA reads TGTGCCACCAGTGTTGGGGGGACCGGGGAGCTGTTTTTT. Encoded protein: CATSVGGTGELFF.

This chain uses TRBV6-1 with TRBJ1-5; 9 nucleotides align to TRBD1. Germline CDR1 and CDR2: MNHNS and SASEGT. This CDR3 is built from 17 residues. The ends lost 6 bases at V and 6 bases at J; junction bases unmatched: 15. The DNA of the CDR3 is TGTGCCAGCAGCCCCGGGACAGGGCAACCCCCCCTTCAGCCCCAGCATTTT. This encodes CASSPGTGQPPLQPQHF.

The J gene is TRBJ2-6, the V gene TRBV6-6; either TRBD1 or TRBD2 may fit D (6 bases each). This CDR3 contains 17 residues. The ends were cut back, 0 bases at V and 4 bases at J, with 13 bases in the middle. The V gene's germline CDR1 is MNHNY and CDR2 SVGAGI (reference sequence). CDR3 region: CASSYSEGGSGANVLTF. CDR3 in DNA: TGTGCCAGCAGTTACTCCGAGGGGGGATCCGGGGCCAACGTCCTGACTTTC.